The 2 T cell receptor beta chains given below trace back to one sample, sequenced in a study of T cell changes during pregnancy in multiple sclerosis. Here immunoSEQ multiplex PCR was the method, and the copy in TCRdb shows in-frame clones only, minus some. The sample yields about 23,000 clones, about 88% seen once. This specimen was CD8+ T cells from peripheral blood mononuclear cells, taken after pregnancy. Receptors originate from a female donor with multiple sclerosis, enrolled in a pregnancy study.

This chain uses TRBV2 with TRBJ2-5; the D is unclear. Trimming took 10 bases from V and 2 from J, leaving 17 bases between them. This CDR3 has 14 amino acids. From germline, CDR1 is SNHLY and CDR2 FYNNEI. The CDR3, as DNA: TGTGCCACCACCCCTGCGGTATCTCAAGAGACCCAGTACTTC. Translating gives CATTPAVSQETQYF.

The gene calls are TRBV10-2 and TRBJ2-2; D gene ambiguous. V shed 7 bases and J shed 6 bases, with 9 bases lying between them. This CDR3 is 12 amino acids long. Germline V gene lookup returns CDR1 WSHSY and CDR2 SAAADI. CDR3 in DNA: TGCGCCAGCATGTCGGGTCCCGGGGAGCTGTTTTTT. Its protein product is CASMSGPGELFF.